This TCR beta chain was identified in a study of cytomegalovirus exposure and HLA in healthy donors. Overall study: From donors who were HLA-typed, an early data release held around 80 million unique TCRs. Study observations and caveats: Among the CMV-associated chains, a few were confirmed in vitro as specific for CMV antigens. As a later analysis revealed, the rate of TCR association differed by HLA locus, with DRB1 most and HLA-C fewest.

As for this clone: Its target is not known.

The CDR3 contains 15 residues. After removal of 5 bases from V and 4 bases from J, the junction contained 6 bases not matched to a gene. CDR1 is MNHNS, CDR2 SASEGT, per germline. With 60 Vbeta and 13 Jbeta primers, the PCR was carried out. Clones were sequenced by immunoSEQ multiplex PCR, and TCRdb holds only the in-frame ones, with some missing. The table records about 150,000 clones, 78% of them present only once. The V call is TRBV6-1, the J call TRBJ1-4, with 8 bases fitting TRBD1. Source material: PBMCs. This TCR derives from a woman in her forties in good health and CMV-seronegative. The DNA for the CDR3 is TGTGCCAGCAGTCTACGGACAGGGTTTAATGAAAAACTGTTTTTT. Translated: CASSLRTGFNEKLFF.